This T cell receptor (beta chain) was identified in a study of T cell changes during pregnancy in multiple sclerosis. The CDR3 consists of 15 residues. The V gene's germline CDR1 is LNHDA and CDR2 SQIVND (reference sequence). The V and J ends lost 6 bases and 4 bases respectively, with 19 bases between them. Method: immunoSEQ multiplex PCR; TCRdb's copy keeps in-frame clones and lacks some. Of about 31,000 clones in the sample, approximately 86% were seen once. The sample was CD4+ T cells from peripheral blood mononuclear cells, taken in the first trimester of pregnancy. This clonotype was obtained from a female donor in good health, enrolled as a control in a pregnancy study. This sequence joins TRBV19 and TRBJ2-7; D possibly corresponds to TRBD1 (5 bases). The CDR3 DNA reads as TGTGCCAGTAGCAGCAACCGCCCAGGGATATACGAGCAGTACTTC. This translates into CASSSNRPGIYEQYF.